These 19 T cell receptor beta chains originate from one sample sequenced in a study of T-cell memory formation after mild COVID-19. TCRdb redid the calling of the 5' RACE reads with MiXCR, one entry per CDR3 protein. The data hold 400,000 to 500,000 distinct CDR3 sequences, with around 20% observed a single time. The source material was PBMCs or a T cell subset sorted from them (not recorded which). The receptors come from an adult woman who had mild COVID-19 (a few samples of this study predate the infection). Cell type and time point are not known.

This clonotype has just a few counts. The V gene is TRBV4-1, the J gene TRBJ2-3; perhaps TRBD1 as D (5 bases). Germline lookup yields CDR1 MGHRA and CDR2 YSYEKL. This CDR3 has 17 residues. Trimming shortened V by 2 bases and J by 2 bases, and 17 bases separated the two germline ends. The CDR3 here is CASSQRVVGPNTDTQYF. CDR3 DNA: TGCGCCAGCAGCCAAAGAGTCGTGGGGCCGAACACAGATACGCAGTATTTT.

The chain joins TRBV20-1 to TRBJ1-2; 12 bases line up with TRBD1. Looked up from germline, CDR1 is DFQATT and CDR2 is SNEGSKA (reference sequence). The CDR3 is 14 residues long. V trimming: 6 bases; J trimming: 10 bases; junction bases outside the gene matches: 12. This CDR3 is CSAQPPGQGAYYTF. The CDR3 bases are TGCAGTGCCCAACCGCCGGGACAGGGGGCTTACTACACCTTC.

This sequence joins TRBV27 and TRBJ1-2; 7 nucleotides agree with TRBD1. Germline CDR1 and CDR2: MNHEY and SMNVEV (reference sequence). The J segment lost 7 bases and the V segment lost 6 bases, leaving 11 bases of the junction unmatched. CDR3 length: 14 residues. The CDR3 spells CASRSDREVGGYTF. The CDR3 DNA follows: TGTGCCAGCAGATCCGACAGGGAAGTTGGTGGCTACACCTTC.

This chain uses TRBV25-1 with TRBJ2-3; 10 bases align to TRBD2. The germline V gene encodes CDR1 MGHDK and CDR2 SYGVNS. V lost 2 bases and J lost 6; bases outside the gene matches: 14. The CDR3 is 18 amino acids. The CDR3 sequence: CASSEKRLLAGAPDTQYF. The CDR3, as DNA: TGTGCCAGCAGTGAAAAACGACTCCTAGCGGGAGCTCCCGATACGCAGTATTTT.

CDR3 nucleotides: TGTGCCAGCAGTTACTACCCGGGAAACGTGAATGAGCAGTTCTTC. This translates into CASSYYPGNVNEQFF. This rearrangement joins TRBV6-2 or TRBV6-3 to TRBJ2-1; a weak D match, TRBD2 (5 bases). CDR1 and CDR2 from the germline V gene are MNHEY and SVGEGT. The CDR3 consists of 15 residues. V was shortened by 1 base and J by 7 bases, with 14 bases between the two germline ends.

The chain recombines TRBV19 with TRBJ1-1; the D gene is possibly TRBD1 (5 bases). This CDR3 comprises 12 residues. V was clipped by 7 bases and J by 9 bases, with 15 bases between them. Germline lookup yields CDR1 LNHDA and CDR2 SQIVND (reference sequence). CDR3 region: CASISGPTQAFF. In DNA, the CDR3 is TGTGCCAGTATATCAGGGCCCACCCAAGCTTTCTTT.

This clonotype was recorded only once. The chain links TRBV5-5 to TRBJ2-5, with a weak D call TRBD1 (5 bases). The CDR3 is made up of 14 amino acids. Trimming pared 1 base from V and 2 bases from J, leaving 9 bases between. CDR1 is SGHKS and CDR2 is YYEKEE in the germline V gene (reference sequence). The CDR3 DNA is TGTGCCAGCAGCTTGTGGACATCACAAGAGACCCAGTACTTC. Its translation is CASSLWTSQETQYF.

The rearrangement links TRBV7-9 to TRBJ1-2, with 7 nucleotides matching TRBD1. The CDR3 spans 16 residues. J was trimmed by 4 bases and V by 5 bases; bases with no gene match: 13. Per germline, CDR1 SEHNR and CDR2 FQNEAQ (reference sequence). The CDR3 sequence is CASSPKEGAGGYGYTF. CDR3 nucleotide sequence: TGTGCCAGCAGCCCGAAGGAGGGGGCAGGAGGCTATGGCTACACCTTC.

There are many counts of this clonotype. V is TRBV5-1 and J is TRBJ2-7, with D unresolved. V lost 4 bases, J lost 1 base, and 12 bases lay in between. Germline V gene data show CDR1 as SGHRS and CDR2 as YFSETQ. The CDR3 covers 14 residues. Written as DNA, the CDR3 is TGCGCCAGCAGCGGAAGAGACGTTTCCTACGAGCAGTACTTC. Translated: CASSGRDVSYEQYF.

The rearrangement links TRBV19 to TRBJ2-2; no firm D call. The ends were cut back, 2 bases at V and 7 bases at J, with 5 bases in the middle. Looked up from germline, CDR1 is LNHDA and CDR2 is SQIVND (reference sequence). This CDR3 is 12 amino acids long. CDR3 protein: CASSIYGGELFF. CDR3 DNA: TGTGCCAGTAGTATATACGGCGGGGAGCTGTTTTTT.

V gene TRBV4-3 combines with J gene TRBJ2-1; D may be TRBD2 (5 bases). The V and J ends lost 3 bases and 4 bases respectively, with 13 bases between them. The V gene's germline CDR1 is LGHNA and CDR2 YSLEER. This CDR3 has 15 amino acids. CDR3 loop: CASSQVYTGYNEQFF. In nucleotides, the CDR3 is TGCGCCAGCAGCCAGGTATATACGGGGTACAATGAGCAGTTCTTC.

Ten or more counts support this clonotype. The chain couples TRBV7-2 to TRBJ2-5, with 7 bases that match TRBD1. The V and J ends lost 8 bases and 9 bases, in that order; junction bases with no gene match: 3. The V gene's germline CDR1 is SGHTA and CDR2 FQGNSA. This CDR3 has 10 residues. CDR3 in amino acids: CASGQGAQYF. The CDR3 DNA reads TGTGCCAGCGGGCAGGGGGCCCAGTACTTC.

There are a few counts of this clonotype. This chain joins TRBV9 and TRBJ2-1; 7 bases map to TRBD2. The CDR3 runs 16 residues. After removal of 2 bases from V and 5 bases from J, the junction contained 10 bases not matched to a gene. Per the germline V gene, CDR1 is SGDLS and CDR2 is YYNGEE. The CDR3 here is CASSVEVGLVNNEQFF. CDR3 in DNA: TGTGCCAGCAGCGTCGAAGTAGGACTAGTCAACAATGAGCAGTTCTTC.

V and J are TRBV5-1 and TRBJ2-7; TRBD1 matches at 10 bases. Looked up from germline, CDR1 is SGHRS and CDR2 is YFSETQ. The CDR3 loop spans 14 amino acids. The ends lost 2 bases at V and 5 bases at J; junction bases unmatched: 4. CDR3 sequence: CASSLGTGANEQYF. DNA for the CDR3: TGCGCCAGCAGCTTAGGGACAGGGGCGAACGAGCAGTACTTC.

CDR3 protein: CASSLVQVGATDTQYF. In DNA form, the CDR3 reads TGTGCCAGCAGCTTAGTGCAAGTCGGGGCCACAGATACGCAGTATTTT. V gene TRBV7-6 combines with J gene TRBJ2-3; D could derive from TRBD1 or TRBD2 (5 bases each). CDR3 length: 16 amino acids. Germline loops: CDR1 SGHVS, CDR2 FNYEAQ. The V gene lost 1 base and the J gene lost 2 bases, with 13 bases spanning the gap.

The sample holds a few counts of this clonotype. The chain couples TRBV4-2 to TRBJ2-2, with D possibly being TRBD2 (6 bases). Germline CDR1 is LGHNA and CDR2 is YNFKEQ. The CDR3 has 17 residues. Trimming took off 3 bases at V and 4 bases at J, with 18 bases between the two ends. The chain's CDR3 is CASSHPWGEISTGELFF. In DNA, the CDR3 is TGTGCCAGCAGCCACCCATGGGGGGAGATAAGCACCGGGGAGCTGTTTTTT.

The V and J genes are TRBV12-3 or TRBV12-4 and TRBJ2-1; perhaps D is TRBD1 or TRBD2 (8 bases each). CDR3 size: 19 residues. Trimming stripped 6 bases from V and 3 bases from J, with 27 bases between. CDR3 residues: CASSPGRGRAGGLYNEQFF. The CDR3 nucleotides read TGTGCCAGCAGCCCCGGCAGGGGGCGGGCGGGGGGTCTCTACAATGAGCAGTTCTTC.

The CDR3 nucleotides read TGTGCCAGCAGCTTGGGCAGGGGGCACTACGAGCAGTACTTC. This translates into CASSLGRGHYEQYF. The J gene is TRBJ2-7, the V gene TRBV5-5; 8 bases are a match to TRBD1. V shed 0 bases, J shed 3 bases, and the junction held 2 bases outside the gene matches. Germline CDR1 and CDR2: SGHKS and YYEKEE (reference sequence). CDR3 length equals 14 residues.

In this sample, this clonotype turned up a few times. The chain joins TRBV2 to TRBJ2-5, with D possibly TRBD2 on 5 matching bases. The CDR3 totals 12 residues. The V gene lost 6 bases and the J gene lost 4 bases, with 9 bases spanning the gap. The V gene's germline CDR1 is SNHLY and CDR2 FYNNEI. The CDR3 loop is CASRQAGETQYF. The CDR3 DNA sequence: TGTGCCAGCAGGCAGGCGGGAGAGACCCAGTACTTC. Full variable domain (remainder filled in from reference TRBV2 and TRBJ2-5): EPEVTQTPSHQVTQMGQEVILRCVPISNHLYFYWYRQILGQKVEFLVSFYNNEISEKSEIFDDQFSVERPDGSNFTLKIRSTKLEDSAMYFCASRQAGETQYFGPGTRLLVL.